This T cell receptor (beta chain) stems from a study of cytomegalovirus exposure and HLA in healthy donors. Looking at the study overall: When 398 donors were genotyped, about 81% of them were found to fall in the Caucasian-associated ancestry cluster.

Primers for the PCR totalled 60 Vbeta and 13 Jbeta. Produced via immunoSEQ multiplex PCR; TCRdb's table is partial and in-frame only. This sample has about 88,000 clones, with 85% to 90% found just once. The junction had 4 bases not matched to a gene; V was cut back by 0 bases and J by 1 base. The CDR3 is 16 amino acids. Germline CDR1 and CDR2: SGHNT and YYREEE (reference sequence). The V and J genes are TRBV5-4 and TRBJ1-1, with 9 bases identical to TRBD1. The sample comprised PBMCs. The clonotype was recovered from a young man in good health and CMV-seronegative. CDR3 in amino acids: CASSLGLQGANTEAFF. Here the CDR3 DNA reads TGTGCCAGCAGCTTGGGGTTACAGGGGGCGAACACTGAAGCTTTCTTT.